The clone carrying this T cell receptor (beta chain) was found many times. The data were taken from a study of human T cells and chemical hapten exposure. TCRdb analysed the RACE reads with MiXCR anew, one entry per CDR3 protein. Here the sample spans about 54,000 distinct CDR3 sequences, more than 9% being singletons. The time point: patch test 2, 6 weeks after DPC sensitization. Treatment reported: therapeutic diphenylcyclopropenone sensitization with weekly scalp DPC. The material sequenced was whole blood, taken in connection with sensitization to the hapten diphenylcyclopropenone (DPC). This sequence was found in a woman aged 45-59 years with alopecia areata. Some clones in this sample may be carry-over from other donors' samples.

CDR3 coding DNA: TGTGCCAGCACAACGTTGGGGGCCGCAAACTATGGCTACACCTTC. Translating gives CASTTLGAANYGYTF. The chain employs TRBV12-3 or TRBV12-4 and TRBJ1-2; D is perhaps TRBD1 (6 bases). The CDR3 consists of 15 residues. Trimming pared 7 bases from V and 2 bases from J, leaving 17 bases between.